This T cell receptor beta chain was observed in a study of regulatory T cells in long-lasting Graves disease. Regarding time point: persistent/refractory GD, antithyroid drugs over 5 years with positive TRAb. TCR sequences were obtained from RNA taken from PBMCs. Graves' disease diagnoses used American Thyroid Association guidelines. An endocrinology department in Xi'an, China, supplied the patients. Study findings and constraints: Persistent disease favored TRBV28, TRBJ1-2 and TRBJ2-5. Patients with persistent disease shared some 2,900 public clonotypes, outpacing the 966 shared by new patients.

TCR beta libraries were built with iRepertoire HTBI primers and Arm-PCR of CDR3 regions. TCRdb called the multiplex PCR reads again in MiXCR, with one record for every CDR3 protein. The sample consists of approximately 690,000 distinct CDR3 sequences, approximately 31% of them appearing once. Trimming removed 7 bases at V and 5 bases at J, with 14 bases between. CDR3 size: 14 residues. This clonotype showed up many times. Its antigen is as yet unknown. J is TRBJ1-4 and V is TRBV12-3 or TRBV12-4; the D gene is possibly TRBD1 (6 bases). The TCR was taken from a female donor with Graves disease. This specimen was peripheral blood mononuclear cells (PBMCs), taken when the disease was refractory, from a patient treated with antithyroid drugs. CDR3 residues: CASTRGGGNEKLFF. The DNA of the CDR3 is TGTGCCAGCACACGAGGGGGGGGAAATGAAAAACTGTTTTTT.